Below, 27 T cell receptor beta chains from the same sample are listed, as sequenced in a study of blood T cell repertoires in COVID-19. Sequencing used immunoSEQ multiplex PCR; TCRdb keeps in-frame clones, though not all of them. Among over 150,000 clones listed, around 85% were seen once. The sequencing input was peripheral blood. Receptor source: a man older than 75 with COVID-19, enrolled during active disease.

The CDR3 reads CASSYSGLANYNEQFF. The CDR3 nucleotides are TGTGCCAGCAGCTATTCAGGACTAGCTAACTACAATGAGCAGTTCTTC. The chain recombines TRBV7-8 with TRBJ2-1, with TRBD2 matching over 8 bases. Germline CDR1 and CDR2: SGHVS and FQNEAQ. V was pared by 4 bases and J by 3 bases, with 8 bases of the junction left unmatched. The CDR3 runs to 16 residues.

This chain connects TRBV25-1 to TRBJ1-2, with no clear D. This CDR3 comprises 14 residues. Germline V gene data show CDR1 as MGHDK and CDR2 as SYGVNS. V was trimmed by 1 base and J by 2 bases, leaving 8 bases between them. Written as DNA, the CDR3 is TGTGCCAGCAGTGAATTCGGCGGGAACTATGGCTACACCTTC. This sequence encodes CASSEFGGNYGYTF.

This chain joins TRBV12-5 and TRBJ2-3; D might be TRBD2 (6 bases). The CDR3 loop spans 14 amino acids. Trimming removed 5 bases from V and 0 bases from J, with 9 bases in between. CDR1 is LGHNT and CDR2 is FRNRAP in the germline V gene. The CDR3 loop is CASGASGSTDTQYF. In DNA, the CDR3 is TGTGCTAGTGGTGCAAGCGGGAGCACAGATACGCAGTATTTT.

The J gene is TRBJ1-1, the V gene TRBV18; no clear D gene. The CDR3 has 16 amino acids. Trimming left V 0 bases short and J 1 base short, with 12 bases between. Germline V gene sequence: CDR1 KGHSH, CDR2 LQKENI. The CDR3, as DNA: TGTGCCAGCTCACCACCGGGGAGGCAGTCGAACACTGAAGCTTTCTTT. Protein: CASSPPGRQSNTEAFF.

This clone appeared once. CDR3 nucleotide sequence: TGTGCCAGCAGCCCACAGGGTACCGGGGCCAACGTCCTGACTTTC. Protein sequence: CASSPQGTGANVLTF. The chain has TRBV7-3 and TRBJ2-6; possibly TRBD1 for D (6 bases). Deletions cut 5 bases from V and 4 bases from J, with 12 bases between. The CDR3 length is 15 residues. Looked up from germline, CDR1 is SGHTA and CDR2 is FQGTGA.

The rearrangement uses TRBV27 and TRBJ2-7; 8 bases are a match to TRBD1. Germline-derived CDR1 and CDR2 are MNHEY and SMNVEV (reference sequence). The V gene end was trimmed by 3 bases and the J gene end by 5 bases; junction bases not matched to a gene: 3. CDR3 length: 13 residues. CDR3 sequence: CASSFKQGDEQYF. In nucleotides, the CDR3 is TGTGCCAGCAGTTTTAAACAGGGGGACGAGCAGTACTTC.

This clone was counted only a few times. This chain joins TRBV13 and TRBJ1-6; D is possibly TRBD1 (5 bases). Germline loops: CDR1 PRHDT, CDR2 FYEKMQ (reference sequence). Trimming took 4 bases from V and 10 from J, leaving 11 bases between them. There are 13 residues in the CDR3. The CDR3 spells CASSSDRPSPLHF. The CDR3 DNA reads TGTGCCAGCAGCTCTGACAGACCCTCACCCCTCCACTTT.

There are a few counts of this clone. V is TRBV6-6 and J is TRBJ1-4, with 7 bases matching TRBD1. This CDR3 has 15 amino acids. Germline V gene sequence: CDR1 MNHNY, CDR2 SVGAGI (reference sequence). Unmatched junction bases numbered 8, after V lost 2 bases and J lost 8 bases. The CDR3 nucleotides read TGTGCCAGCAGTTACCCTGGACAGGTCGGAGAAAAACTGTTTTTT. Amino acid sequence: CASSYPGQVGEKLFF.

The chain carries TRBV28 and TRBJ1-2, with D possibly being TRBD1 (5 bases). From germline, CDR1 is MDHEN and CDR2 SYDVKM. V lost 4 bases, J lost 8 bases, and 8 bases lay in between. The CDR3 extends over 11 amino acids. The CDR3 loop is CASSSPGGYTF. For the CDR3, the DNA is TGTGCCAGCAGTTCCCCAGGGGGCTACACCTTC.

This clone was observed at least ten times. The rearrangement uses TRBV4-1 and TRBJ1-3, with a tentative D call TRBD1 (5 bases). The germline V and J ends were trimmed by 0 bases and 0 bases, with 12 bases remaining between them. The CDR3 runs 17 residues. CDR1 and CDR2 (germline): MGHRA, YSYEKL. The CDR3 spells CASSQDQGTLSGNTIYF. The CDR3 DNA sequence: TGCGCCAGCAGCCAAGATCAGGGAACCCTCTCTGGAAACACCATATATTTT.

The CDR3: CASSPGAVREKLFF. CDR3 coding DNA: TGTGCCAGCAGCCCTGGCGCTGTGAGGGAAAAACTGTTTTTT. The chain links TRBV3-1 (or the pseudogene TRBV3-2) to TRBJ1-4; no reliable D call. The ends were cut back, 4 bases at V and 8 bases at J, with 14 bases in the middle. CDR3 size: 14 residues. Per germline, CDR1 LGHDT and CDR2 YNNKEL (reference sequence).

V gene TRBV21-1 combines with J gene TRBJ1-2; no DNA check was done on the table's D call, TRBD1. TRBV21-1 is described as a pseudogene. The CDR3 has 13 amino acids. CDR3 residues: CASSKDRAGGYTF. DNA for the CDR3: TGTGCCAGCAGCAAAGACAGGGCAGGTGGCTACACCTTC.

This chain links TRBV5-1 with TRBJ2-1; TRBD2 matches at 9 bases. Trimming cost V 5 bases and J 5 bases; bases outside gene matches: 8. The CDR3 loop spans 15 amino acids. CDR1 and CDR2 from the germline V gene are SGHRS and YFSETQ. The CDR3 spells CASSLAGGPHNEQFF. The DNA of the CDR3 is TGCGCCAGCAGTCTGGCGGGGGGGCCCCACAATGAGCAGTTCTTC.

The CDR3, as DNA: TGTGCCAGCTCACCAGGCGGGCAGGAGACCCAGTACTTC. Its translation is CASSPGGQETQYF. The chain recombines TRBV18 with TRBJ2-5; TRBD2 might be the D (5 bases). This CDR3 is 13 amino acids long. Trimming took off 2 bases at V and 5 bases at J, with 9 bases between the two ends. Germline V gene sequence: CDR1 KGHSH, CDR2 LQKENI.

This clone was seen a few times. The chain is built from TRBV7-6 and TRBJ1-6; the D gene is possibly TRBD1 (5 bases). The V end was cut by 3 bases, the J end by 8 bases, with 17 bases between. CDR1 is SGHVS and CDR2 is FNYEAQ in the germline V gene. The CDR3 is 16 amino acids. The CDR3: CASSFGSRVVYSPLHF. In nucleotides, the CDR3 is TGTGCCAGCAGCTTTGGTTCCAGGGTGGTTTATTCACCCCTCCACTTT.

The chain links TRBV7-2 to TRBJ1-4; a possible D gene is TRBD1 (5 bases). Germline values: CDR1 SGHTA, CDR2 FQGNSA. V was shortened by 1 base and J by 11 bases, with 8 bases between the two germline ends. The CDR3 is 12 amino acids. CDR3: CASSLEAGKLFF. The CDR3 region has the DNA TGTGCCAGCAGCTTAGAAGCAGGGAAACTGTTTTTT.

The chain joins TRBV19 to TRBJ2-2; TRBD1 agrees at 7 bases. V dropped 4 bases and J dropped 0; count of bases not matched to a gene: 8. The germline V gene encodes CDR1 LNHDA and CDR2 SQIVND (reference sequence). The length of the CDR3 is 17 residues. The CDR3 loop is CASSTTGFGTNTGELFF. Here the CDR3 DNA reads TGTGCCAGTAGTACGACAGGGTTCGGGACGAACACCGGGGAGCTGTTTTTT.

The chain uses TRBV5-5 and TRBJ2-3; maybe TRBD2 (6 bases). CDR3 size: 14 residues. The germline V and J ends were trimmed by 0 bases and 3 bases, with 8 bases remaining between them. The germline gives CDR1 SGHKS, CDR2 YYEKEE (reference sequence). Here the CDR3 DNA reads TGTGCCAGCAGCTTGGGGGGGAGGACAGATACGCAGTATTTT. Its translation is CASSLGGRTDTQYF.

DNA of the CDR3: TGTGCCAGCACTGTGACAAGCGGTTATGGCTACACCTTC. Its protein product is CASTVTSGYGYTF. J is TRBJ1-2 and V is TRBV6-5; D gene uncertain. Germline V lookup: CDR1 MNHEY, CDR2 SVGAGI. V lost 7 bases and J 5 bases, leaving 14 bases between the germline ends. The CDR3 length is 13 residues.

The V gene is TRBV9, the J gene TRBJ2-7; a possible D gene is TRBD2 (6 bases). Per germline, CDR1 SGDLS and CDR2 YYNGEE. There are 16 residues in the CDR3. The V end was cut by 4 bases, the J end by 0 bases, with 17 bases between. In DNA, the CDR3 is TGTGCCAGCAGCCCCGAGTCGGGGGAGAGCTCCTACGAGCAGTACTTC. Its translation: CASSPESGESSYEQYF.

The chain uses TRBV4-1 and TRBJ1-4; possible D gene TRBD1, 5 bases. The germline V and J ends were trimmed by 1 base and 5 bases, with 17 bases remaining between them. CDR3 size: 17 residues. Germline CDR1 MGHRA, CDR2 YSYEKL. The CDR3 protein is CASSQAQGFLTNEKLFF. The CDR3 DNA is TGCGCCAGCAGCCAAGCCCAGGGTTTTTTAACCAATGAAAAACTGTTTTTT.

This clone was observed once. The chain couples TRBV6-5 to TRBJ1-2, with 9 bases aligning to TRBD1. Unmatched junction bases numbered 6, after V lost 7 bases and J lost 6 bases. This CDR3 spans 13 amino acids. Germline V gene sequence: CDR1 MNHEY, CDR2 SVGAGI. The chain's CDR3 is CASTPGTGNGYTF. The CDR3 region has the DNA TGTGCCAGCACCCCTGGGACAGGGAATGGCTACACCTTC.

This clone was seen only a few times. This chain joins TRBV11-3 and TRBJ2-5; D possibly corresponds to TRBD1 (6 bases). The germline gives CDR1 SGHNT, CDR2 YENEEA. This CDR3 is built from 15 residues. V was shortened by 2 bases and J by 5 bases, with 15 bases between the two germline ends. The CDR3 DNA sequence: TGTGCCAGCAGCTTAAGGATCCAGGGGCGGGAGACCCAGTACTTC. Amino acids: CASSLRIQGRETQYF. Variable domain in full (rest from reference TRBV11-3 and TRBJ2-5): EAGVVQSPRYKIIEKKQPVAFWCNPISGHNTLYWYLQNLGQGPELLIRYENEEAVDDSQLPKDRFSAERLKGVDSTLKIQPAELGDSAVYLCASSLRIQGRETQYFGPGTRLLVL.

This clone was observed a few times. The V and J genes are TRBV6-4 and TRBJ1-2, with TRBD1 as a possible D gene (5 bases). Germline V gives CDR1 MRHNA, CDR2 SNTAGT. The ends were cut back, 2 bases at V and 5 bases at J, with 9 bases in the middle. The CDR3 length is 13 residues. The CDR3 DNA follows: TGTGCCAGCAGTGACGACAGCTATTATGGCTACACCTTC. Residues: CASSDDSYYGYTF.

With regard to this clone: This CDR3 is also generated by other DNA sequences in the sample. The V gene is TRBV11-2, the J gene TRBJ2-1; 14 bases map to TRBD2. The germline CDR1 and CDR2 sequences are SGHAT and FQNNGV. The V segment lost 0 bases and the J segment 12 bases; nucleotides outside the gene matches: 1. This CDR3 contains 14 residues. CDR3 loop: CASSLEGLAGVQFF. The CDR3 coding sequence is TGTGCCAGCAGCTTAGAGGGACTAGCGGGGGTGCAGTTCTTC. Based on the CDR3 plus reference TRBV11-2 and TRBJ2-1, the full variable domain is EAGVAQSPRYKIIEKRQSVAFWCNPISGHATLYWYQQILGQGPKLLIQFQNNGVVDDSQLPKDRFSAERLKGVDSTLKIQPAKLEDSAVYLCASSLEGLAGVQFFGPGTRLTVL.

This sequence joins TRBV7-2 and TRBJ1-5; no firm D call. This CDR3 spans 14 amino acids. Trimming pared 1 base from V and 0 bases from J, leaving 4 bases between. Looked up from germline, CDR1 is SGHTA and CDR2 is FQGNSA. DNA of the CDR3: TGTGCCAGCAGCTTAGAGAGTAGCAATCAGCCCCAGCATTTT. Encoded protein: CASSLESSNQPQHF.

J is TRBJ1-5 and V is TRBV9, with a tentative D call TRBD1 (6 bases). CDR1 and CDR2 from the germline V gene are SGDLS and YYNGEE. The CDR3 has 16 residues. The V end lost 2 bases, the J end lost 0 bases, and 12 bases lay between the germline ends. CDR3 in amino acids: CASSVGTSGSNQPQHF. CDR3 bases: TGTGCCAGCAGCGTCGGGACAAGCGGTAGCAATCAGCCCCAGCATTTT.